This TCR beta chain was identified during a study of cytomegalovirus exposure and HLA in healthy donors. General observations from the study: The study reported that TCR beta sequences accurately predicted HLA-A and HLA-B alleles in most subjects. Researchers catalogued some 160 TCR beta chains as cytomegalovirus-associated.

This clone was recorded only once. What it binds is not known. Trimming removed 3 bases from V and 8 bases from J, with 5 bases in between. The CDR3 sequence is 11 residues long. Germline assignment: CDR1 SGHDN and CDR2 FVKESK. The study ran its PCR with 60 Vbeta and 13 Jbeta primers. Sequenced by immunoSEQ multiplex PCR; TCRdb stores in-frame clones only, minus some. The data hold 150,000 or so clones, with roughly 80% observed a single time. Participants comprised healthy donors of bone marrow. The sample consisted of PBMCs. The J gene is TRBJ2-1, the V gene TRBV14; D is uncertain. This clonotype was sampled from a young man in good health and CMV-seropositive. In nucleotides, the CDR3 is TGTGCCAGCAGCCAGGCCTATGAGCAGTTCTTC. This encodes CASSQAYEQFF.